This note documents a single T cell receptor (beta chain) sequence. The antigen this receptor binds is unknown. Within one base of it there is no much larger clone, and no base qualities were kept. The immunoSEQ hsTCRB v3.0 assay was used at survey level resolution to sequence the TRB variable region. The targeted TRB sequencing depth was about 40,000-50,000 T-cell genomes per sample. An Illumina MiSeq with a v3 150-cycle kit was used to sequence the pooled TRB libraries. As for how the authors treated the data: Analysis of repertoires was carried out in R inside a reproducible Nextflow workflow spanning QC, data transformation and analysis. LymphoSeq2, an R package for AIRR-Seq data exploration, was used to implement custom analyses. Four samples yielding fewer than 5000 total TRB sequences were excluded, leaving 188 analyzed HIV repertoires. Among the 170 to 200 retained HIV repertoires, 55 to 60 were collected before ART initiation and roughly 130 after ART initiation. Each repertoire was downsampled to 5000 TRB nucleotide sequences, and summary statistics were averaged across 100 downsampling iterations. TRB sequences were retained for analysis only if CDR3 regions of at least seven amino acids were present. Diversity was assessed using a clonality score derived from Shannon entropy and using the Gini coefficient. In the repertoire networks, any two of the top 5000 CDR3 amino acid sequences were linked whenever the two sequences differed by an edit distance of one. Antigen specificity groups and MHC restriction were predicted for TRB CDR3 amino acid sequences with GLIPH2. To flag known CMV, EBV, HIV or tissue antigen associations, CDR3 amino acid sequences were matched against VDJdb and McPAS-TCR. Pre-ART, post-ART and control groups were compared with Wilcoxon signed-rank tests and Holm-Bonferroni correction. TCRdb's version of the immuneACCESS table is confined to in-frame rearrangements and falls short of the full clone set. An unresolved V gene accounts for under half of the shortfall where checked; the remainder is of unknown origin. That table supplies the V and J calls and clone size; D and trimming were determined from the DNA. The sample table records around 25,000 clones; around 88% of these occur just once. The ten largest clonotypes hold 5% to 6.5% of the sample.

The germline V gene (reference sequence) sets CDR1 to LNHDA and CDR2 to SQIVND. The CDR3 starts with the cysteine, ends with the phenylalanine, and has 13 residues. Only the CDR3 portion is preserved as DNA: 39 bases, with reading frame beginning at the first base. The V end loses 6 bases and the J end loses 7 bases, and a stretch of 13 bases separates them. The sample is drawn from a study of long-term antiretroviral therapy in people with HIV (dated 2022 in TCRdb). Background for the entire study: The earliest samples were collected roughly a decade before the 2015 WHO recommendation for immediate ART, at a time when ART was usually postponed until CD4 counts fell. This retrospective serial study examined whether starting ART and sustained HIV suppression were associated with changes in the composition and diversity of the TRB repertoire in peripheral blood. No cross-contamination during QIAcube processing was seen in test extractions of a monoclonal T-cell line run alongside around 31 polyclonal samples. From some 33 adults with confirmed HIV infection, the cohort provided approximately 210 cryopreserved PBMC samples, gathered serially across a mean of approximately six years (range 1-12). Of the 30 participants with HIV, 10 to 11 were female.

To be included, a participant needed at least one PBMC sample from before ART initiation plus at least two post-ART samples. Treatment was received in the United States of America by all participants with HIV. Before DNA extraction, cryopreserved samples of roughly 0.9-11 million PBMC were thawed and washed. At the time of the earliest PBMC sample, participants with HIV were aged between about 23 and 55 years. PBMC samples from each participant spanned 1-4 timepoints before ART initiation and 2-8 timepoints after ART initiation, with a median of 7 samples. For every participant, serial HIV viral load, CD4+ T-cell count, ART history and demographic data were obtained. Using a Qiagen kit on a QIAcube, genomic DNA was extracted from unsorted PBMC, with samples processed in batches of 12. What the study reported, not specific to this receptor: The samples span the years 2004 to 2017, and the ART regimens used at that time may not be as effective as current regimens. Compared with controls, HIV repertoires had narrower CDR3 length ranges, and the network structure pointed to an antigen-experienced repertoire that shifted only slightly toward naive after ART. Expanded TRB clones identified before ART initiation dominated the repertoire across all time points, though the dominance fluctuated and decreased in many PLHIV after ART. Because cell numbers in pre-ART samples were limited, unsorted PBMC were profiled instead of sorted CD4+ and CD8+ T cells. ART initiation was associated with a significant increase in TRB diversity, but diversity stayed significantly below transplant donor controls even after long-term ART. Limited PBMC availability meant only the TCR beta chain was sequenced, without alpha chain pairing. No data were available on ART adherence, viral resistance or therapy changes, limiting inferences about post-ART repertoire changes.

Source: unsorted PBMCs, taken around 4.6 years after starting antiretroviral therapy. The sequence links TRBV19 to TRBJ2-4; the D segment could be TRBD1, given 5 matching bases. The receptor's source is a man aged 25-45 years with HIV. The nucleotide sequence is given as TGTGCCAGTAGGGTGGTTGGGGCGAACATTCAGTACTTC. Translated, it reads CASRVVGANIQYF.